These 24 T cell receptor beta chains originate from one sample sequenced in a study of blood T cell repertoires in COVID-19. The data were produced by immunoSEQ multiplex PCR, yet TCRdb's version contains in-frame clones alone and is incomplete. The repertoire holds about 35,000 clones, with around 87% as singletons. Input material: peripheral blood. These receptor sequences come from a human donor in a cohort sampled during active COVID-19.

This chain links TRBV18 with TRBJ2-1, with D maybe TRBD1 (6 bases). The germline gives CDR1 KGHSH, CDR2 LQKENI. The CDR3 extends over 15 amino acids. V lost 1 base, J lost 6 bases, and 13 bases lay in between. As DNA, the CDR3 is TGTGCCAGCTCACCACAGGGGGTATTCGGCAATGAGCAGTTCTTC. It specifies CASSPQGVFGNEQFF.

Concerning this clone: The junction departs from germline at one end; a sequencing error may be responsible. J is TRBJ2-2 and V is TRBV6-5; 9 nucleotides align to TRBD1. Germline-derived CDR1 and CDR2 are MNHEY and SVGAGI. This CDR3 spans 13 amino acids. The CDR3 sequence is CASSYEGDRDLFF. The CDR3 bases are TGTGCCAGCAGTTACGAGGGGGACAGGGATCTGTTTTTT.

The chain couples TRBV4-1 to TRBJ1-3, with D hard to call. The CDR3 has 16 residues. Trimming cost V 1 base and J 1 base, with 11 bases left between them. Germline-derived CDR1 and CDR2 are MGHRA and YSYEKL. The CDR3 spells CASSQGDTGSGNTIYF. The CDR3 region has the DNA TGCGCCAGCAGCCAAGGCGACACGGGATCTGGAAACACCATATATTTT.

The chain couples TRBV6-2 or TRBV6-3 to TRBJ2-7; 9 positions agree with TRBD2. Germline CDR1 MNHEY, CDR2 SVGEGT. The ends lost 0 bases at V and 0 bases at J; junction bases unmatched: 3. CDR3 length: 16 amino acids. The CDR3 nucleotides read TGTGCCAGCAGTTACTCTAGCGGGGGCCCCTCCTACGAGCAGTACTTC. Amino acids: CASSYSSGGPSYEQYF.

V is TRBV6-1 and J is TRBJ1-5, with D uncertain. The CDR3 contains 15 residues. CDR1 is MNHNS and CDR2 is SASEGT in the germline V gene. V lost 1 base and J lost 7, with 14 bases in between. This CDR3 reads CASSEGYGVGQPQHF. In DNA form, the CDR3 reads TGTGCCAGCAGTGAAGGGTACGGGGTAGGCCAGCCCCAGCATTTT.

V gene TRBV19 combines with J gene TRBJ2-4; TRBD1 agrees at 11 bases. Germline lookup yields CDR1 LNHDA and CDR2 SQIVND (reference sequence). There are 19 residues in the CDR3. The trim removed 5 bases at V and 2 bases at J, leaving 14 bases unmatched. The CDR3 loop reads CASSSWTGGSRLTKNIQYF. CDR3 nucleotides: TGTGCCAGTAGTTCCTGGACAGGGGGCTCTCGATTGACCAAAAACATTCAGTACTTC. The full variable domain, completed using reference TRBV19 and TRBJ2-4, is DGGITQSPKYLFRKEGQNVTLSCEQNLNHDAMYWYRQDPGQGLRLIYYSQIVNDFQKGDIAEGYSVSREKKESFPLTVTSAQKNPTAFYLCASSSWTGGSRLTKNIQYFGAGTRLSVL.

The J gene is TRBJ2-2, the V gene TRBV11-1; 8 bases agree with TRBD2. After removal of 6 bases from V and 6 bases from J, the junction contained 9 bases not matched to a gene. Germline V gene lookup returns CDR1 SGHAT and CDR2 FQDESV (reference sequence). This CDR3 spans 15 amino acids. The CDR3 DNA reads as TGTGCCAGCAGGTTCACGGGGGGGCCGGCCGGGGAGCTGTTTTTT. It translates to CASRFTGGPAGELFF.

The chain joins TRBV6-2 or TRBV6-3 to TRBJ2-7, with D possibly matching TRBD1 (6 bases). Between the trimmed V and J ends, which lost 4 bases and 0 bases, there was a span of 13 bases. The CDR3 consists of 15 residues. Germline loops: CDR1 MNHEY, CDR2 SVGEGT. Written as DNA, the CDR3 is TGTGCCAGCAGTTCACAGGGATCCAGCTCCTACGAGCAGTACTTC. It yields the protein CASSSQGSSSYEQYF.

The rearrangement joins TRBV18 to TRBJ1-1, with TRBD1 as a possible D gene (6 bases). The V end lost 1 base, the J end lost 6 bases, and 15 bases lay between the germline ends. Germline lookup yields CDR1 KGHSH and CDR2 LQKENI. This CDR3 is 15 amino acids long. DNA of the CDR3: TGTGCCAGCTCACCACAGGGGGTGGGGAGCTCTGAAGCTTTCTTT. Residues: CASSPQGVGSSEAFF.

The chain combines TRBV29-1 with TRBJ2-5; D call uncertain. V lost 7 bases and J 5 bases, leaving 17 bases between the germline ends. Germline lookup yields CDR1 SQVTM and CDR2 ANQGSEA. This CDR3 has 13 amino acids. The CDR3 sequence is CSAGPGFGETQYF. CDR3 DNA sequence: TGCAGCGCTGGCCCCGGGTTCGGGGAGACCCAGTACTTC.

V usage is TRBV12-3 or TRBV12-4 and J usage is TRBJ1-2; D possibly corresponds to TRBD1 (6 bases). Trimming removed 7 bases from V and 3 bases from J, with 12 bases in between. This CDR3 has 13 residues. The CDR3 region has the DNA TGTGCCAGCAAGGACAGAGATGACTATGGCTACACCTTC. Translation gives CASKDRDDYGYTF.

The rearrangement joins TRBV5-4 to TRBJ2-3; possible D gene TRBD2, 6 bases. Germline CDR1 reads SGHNT; CDR2 reads YYREEE (reference sequence). V was cut by 0 bases and J by 0 bases, with 11 bases left in between. The CDR3 spans 16 residues. Written as DNA, the CDR3 is TGTGCCAGCAGCTTGGCCTTGGGACTTAGCACAGATACGCAGTATTTT. It translates to CASSLALGLSTDTQYF.

V gene TRBV18 combines with J gene TRBJ1-1, with 7 bases aligning to TRBD1. CDR1 and CDR2 from the germline V gene are KGHSH and LQKENI. With 6 bases clipped from V and 4 bases from J, the junction kept 14 bases outside the gene matches. The CDR3 consists of 16 residues. In DNA form, the CDR3 reads TGTGCCAGCTCTCGACAGGGACGACTTCCTGTCACTGAAGCTTTCTTT. This codes for CASSRQGRLPVTEAFF.

The chain combines TRBV7-2 with TRBJ2-5, with 15 nucleotides matching TRBD2. CDR1 and CDR2 (germline): SGHTA, FQGNSA. The junction had 11 bases not matched to a gene; V was cut back by 2 bases and J by 13 bases. The CDR3 spans 16 residues. In nucleotides, the CDR3 is TGTGCCAGCAGCTTATTCTGGACTAGCGGGGGGGCCGCTCTGTACTTC. Amino acids: CASSLFWTSGGAALYF.

The chain uses TRBV2 and TRBJ1-1; 7 bases are a match to TRBD1. The CDR3 has 14 residues. The trim removed 11 bases at V and 5 bases at J, leaving 14 bases unmatched. Germline-derived CDR1 and CDR2 are SNHLY and FYNNEI. CDR3 sequence reads: CAGRSTGTETEAFF. The CDR3 bases are TGTGCCGGAAGGAGTACAGGGACAGAAACTGAAGCTTTCTTT. Combining the CDR3 with reference TRBV2 and TRBJ1-1 gives the whole variable domain EPEVTQTPSHQVTQMGQEVILRCVPISNHLYFYWYRQILGQKVEFLVSFYNNEISEKSEIFDDQFSVERPDGSNFTLKIRSTKLEDSAMYFCAGRSTGTETEAFFGQGTRLTVV.

The rearrangement uses TRBV2 and TRBJ2-5, with 8 bases fitting TRBD2. The germline V gene encodes CDR1 SNHLY and CDR2 FYNNEI. The CDR3 is made up of 12 amino acids. V dropped 10 bases and J dropped 5; count of bases not matched to a gene: 6. CDR3 sequence reads: CATNSGAETQYF. CDR3 bases: TGTGCCACAAATAGCGGGGCCGAGACCCAGTACTTC.

The chain has TRBV5-1 and TRBJ1-4, with D perhaps TRBD1 (5 bases). The V gene's germline CDR1 is SGHRS and CDR2 YFSETQ. With 3 bases removed from V and 0 bases from J, the gap between germline ends came to 9 bases. This CDR3 is 15 amino acids long. The CDR3 protein is CASSSTGTTNEKLFF. In DNA, the CDR3 is TGCGCCAGCAGCTCTACAGGAACAACTAATGAAAAACTGTTTTTT.

The chain links TRBV11-2 to TRBJ2-5; 8 positions agree with TRBD2. The CDR3 runs 15 residues. Germline trimming cut 3 bases from V and 4 bases from J; bases unmatched to any gene: 7. Germline CDR1 is SGHAT and CDR2 is FQNNGV. Here the CDR3 DNA reads TGTGCCAGCAGCTTCTTAGCGGGGCAGGGAGAGACCCAGTACTTC. Its translation: CASSFLAGQGETQYF.

The CDR3 region has the DNA TGTGCCAGCAGTCCCTCGACAGCCATGAACACTGAAGCTTTCTTT. Its protein product is CASSPSTAMNTEAFF. The V gene is TRBV6-5, the J gene TRBJ1-1, with a tentative D call TRBD1 (5 bases). The CDR3 length is 15 residues. Per germline, CDR1 MNHEY and CDR2 SVGAGI. With 5 bases removed from V and 0 bases from J, the gap between germline ends came to 13 bases.

This clone was detected once. The rearrangement uses TRBV5-4 and TRBJ2-3; 9 positions match TRBD2. The CDR3 is 18 amino acids. V was clipped by 3 bases and J by 6 bases; unmatched bases: 17. Germline CDR1 is SGHNT and CDR2 is YYREEE (reference sequence). In nucleotides, the CDR3 is TGTGCCAGCAGCTCGACCCTATTTCGCGGGGGGGCTATGGATACGCAGTATTTT. Its protein product is CASSSTLFRGGAMDTQYF.

CDR3 residues: CASSNTPLRGRLYGYTF. CDR3 bases: TGTGCCAGCAGTAACACCCCTCTCAGGGGGCGCCTTTATGGCTACACCTTC. This chain connects TRBV28 to TRBJ1-2, with 8 bases identical to TRBD1. Germline V gives CDR1 MDHEN, CDR2 SYDVKM. V shed 5 bases and J 5 bases; nucleotides not matched to a gene: 16. The CDR3 is 17 amino acids.

The rearrangement links TRBV2 to TRBJ2-7; 9 bases are shared with TRBD2. This CDR3 has 16 amino acids. From germline, CDR1 is SNHLY and CDR2 FYNNEI. The trim removed 3 bases at V and 4 bases at J, leaving 10 bases unmatched. The CDR3 loop is CASSDYPTSGRYEQYF. CDR3 coding DNA: TGTGCCAGCAGTGATTACCCGACTAGCGGCAGGTACGAGCAGTACTTC.

V gene TRBV20-1 combines with J gene TRBJ2-2, with D possibly matching TRBD1 (5 bases). Trimming pared 3 bases from V and 4 bases from J, leaving 15 bases between. Germline assignment: CDR1 DFQATT and CDR2 SNEGSKA (reference sequence). The CDR3 runs to 15 residues. DNA for the CDR3: TGCAGTGCTAGTAAAAATGGGGCCCCCACCGGGGAGCTGTTTTTT. This sequence encodes CSASKNGAPTGELFF.

The chain carries TRBV7-2 and TRBJ2-5, with TRBD1 matching 8 bases. The germline gives CDR1 SGHTA, CDR2 FQGNSA. Trimming took 4 bases from V and 4 from J; bases not matched to a gene: 11. The CDR3 contains 16 residues. CDR3 bases: TGTGCCAGCAGCTCAGGGGGCCCAACCCTCCGAGAGACCCAGTACTTC. It translates to CASSSGGPTLRETQYF.